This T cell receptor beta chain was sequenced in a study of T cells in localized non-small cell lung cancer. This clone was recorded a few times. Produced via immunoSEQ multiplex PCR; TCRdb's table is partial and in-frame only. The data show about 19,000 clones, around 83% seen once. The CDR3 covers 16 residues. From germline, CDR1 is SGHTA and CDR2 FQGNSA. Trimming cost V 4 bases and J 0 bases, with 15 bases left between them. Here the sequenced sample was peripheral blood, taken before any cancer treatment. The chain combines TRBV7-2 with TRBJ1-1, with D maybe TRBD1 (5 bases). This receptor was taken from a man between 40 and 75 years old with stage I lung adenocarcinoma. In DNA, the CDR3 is TGTGCCAGCAGCTCACTTAGGGGCGGACTGAACACTGAAGCTTTCTTT. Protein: CASSSLRGGLNTEAFF.